These 19 T cell receptor beta chains came from one sample sequenced in a study of cytomegalovirus exposure and HLA in healthy donors. 60 Vbeta and 13 Jbeta primers were used in PCR. Sequencing was performed with immunoSEQ multiplex PCR; in TCRdb, only in-frame clones are kept and a portion is missing. In the table there are around 160,000 clones, roughly 79% of which are singletons. Sequenced input: PBMCs. The receptor source for this set is a middle-aged woman in good health and CMV-seropositive.

Only a few counts were recorded for this clone. This sequence joins TRBV2 and TRBJ2-7, with 7 bases aligning to TRBD2. The CDR3 runs to 16 residues. CDR1 SNHLY and CDR2 FYNNEI come from the germline V gene. Trimming removed 4 bases from V and 6 bases from J; junction bases left unmatched: 15. CDR3: CASSAGGGGRGGEQYF. CDR3 coding DNA: TGTGCCAGCAGTGCCGGCGGGGGTGGACGCGGAGGCGAGCAGTACTTC.

The chain links TRBV6-1 to TRBJ2-2, with 10 bases aligning to TRBD2. With V trimmed by 2 bases and J by 1 base, 7 bases remained unmatched. The CDR3 runs to 18 residues. The V gene's germline CDR1 is MNHNS and CDR2 SASEGT. The CDR3 is CASSEQPSGGRNTGELFF. CDR3 DNA sequence: TGTGCCAGCAGTGAACAGCCTAGCGGGGGAAGGAACACCGGGGAGCTGTTTTTT.

The chain carries TRBV5-1 and TRBJ2-7; 11 bases match TRBD1. J gave up 6 bases and V 5 bases, and 7 bases lay outside the gene matches. The CDR3 extends over 14 amino acids. CDR1 and CDR2 (germline): SGHRS, YFSETQ. The CDR3 region has the DNA TGCGCCAGCAGTGAAGGGACAGGGGGGTGCGAGCAGTACTTC. This translates into CASSEGTGGCEQYF.

The chain recombines TRBV19 with TRBJ1-4; 7 positions match TRBD1. The junction had 11 bases not matched to a gene; V was cut back by 8 bases and J by 5 bases. The CDR3 length is 15 residues. Germline V gene lookup returns CDR1 LNHDA and CDR2 SQIVND (reference sequence). This CDR3 is CASHPPGQLNEKLFF. CDR3 coding DNA: TGTGCCAGTCATCCACCGGGACAGCTAAATGAAAAACTGTTTTTT.

This CDR3 reads CAWRQGQPQYF. CDR3 in DNA: TGTGCCTGGCGACAGGGACAGCCCCAGTACTTC. The chain couples TRBV30 to TRBJ2-5; 7 bases map to TRBD1. Germline values: CDR1 GTSNPN, CDR2 SVGIG (reference sequence). V was pared by 5 bases and J by 9 bases, with 6 bases of the junction left unmatched. This CDR3 contains 11 residues.

This clone came up once. The V gene is TRBV5-1, the J gene TRBJ2-2, with 8 positions matching TRBD1. Trimming cost V 4 bases and J 4 bases; bases outside gene matches: 3. The V gene's germline CDR1 is SGHRS and CDR2 YFSETQ. The CDR3 is 14 residues long. CDR3 sequence: CASSATGGTGELFF. The CDR3 nucleotides are TGCGCCAGCAGCGCCACAGGGGGCACCGGGGAGCTGTTTTTT.

The chain joins TRBV6-6 to TRBJ2-7, with 12 bases that match TRBD2. The germline V gene encodes CDR1 MNHNY and CDR2 SVGAGI (reference sequence). J gave up 4 bases and V 5 bases, and 3 bases lay outside the gene matches. The length of the CDR3 is 14 residues. CDR3 sequence reads: CASSRTSGVYEQYF. As DNA, the CDR3 is TGTGCCAGCAGTCGGACTAGCGGGGTTTACGAGCAGTACTTC.

J is TRBJ1-1 and V is TRBV28; 7 bases are shared with TRBD1. Germline CDR1 is MDHEN and CDR2 is SYDVKM. The CDR3 consists of 15 residues. V lost 6 bases and J lost 4; bases outside the gene matches: 11. The CDR3 region is CASSNPGQAPTEAFF. CDR3 in DNA: TGTGCCAGCAGCAACCCAGGACAGGCCCCCACTGAAGCTTTCTTT. Looking up the rest from reference TRBV28 and TRBJ1-1 gives the full variable domain: DVKVTQSSRYLVKRTGEKVFLECVQDMDHENMFWYRQDPGLGLRLIYFSYDVKMKEKGDIPEGYSVSREKKERFSLILESASTNQTSMYLCASSNPGQAPTEAFFGQGTRLTVV.

This clone came up once. This chain uses TRBV27 with TRBJ2-1; TRBD1 matches at 8 bases. The CDR3 covers 15 residues. Germline V gene lookup returns CDR1 MNHEY and CDR2 SMNVEV (reference sequence). V shed 4 bases, J shed 8 bases, and the junction held 10 bases outside the gene matches. The DNA of the CDR3 is TGTGCCAGCAGTTACCGGACAGGGTTGTTGGATGAGCAGTTCTTC. Its protein is CASSYRTGLLDEQFF.

The chain combines TRBV7-9 with TRBJ1-1, with 11 bases aligning to TRBD1. This CDR3 spans 16 amino acids. CDR1 is SEHNR and CDR2 is FQNEAQ in the germline V gene (reference sequence). The V segment lost 5 bases and the J segment 6 bases; nucleotides outside the gene matches: 11. DNA for the CDR3: TGTGCCAGCAGCCTTGGACAGGGGGCGCGAGTCCCTGAAGCTTTCTTT. It translates to CASSLGQGARVPEAFF.

The chain is built from TRBV13 and TRBJ2-6; the D gene is possibly TRBD2 (6 bases). Trimming removed 6 bases at V and 0 bases at J, with 18 bases between. In germline, CDR1 is PRHDT, CDR2 FYEKMQ (reference sequence). The CDR3 has 18 residues. The CDR3 spells CASRRTGTGSSGANVLTF. CDR3 sequence (DNA): TGTGCCAGCAGACGGACCGGGACTGGAAGCTCTGGGGCCAACGTCCTGACTTTC.

V usage is TRBV7-2 and J usage is TRBJ1-5; the D is unclear. V lost 5 bases and J lost 1, with 6 bases in between. Germline CDR1 is SGHTA and CDR2 is FQGNSA. The CDR3 contains 13 residues. CDR3 sequence (DNA): TGTGCCAGCAGCCTTTCGAGCAATCAGCCCCAGCATTTT. Amino acid sequence: CASSLSSNQPQHF.

The chain employs TRBV4-2 and TRBJ2-3; 9 bases line up with TRBD1. Trimming at V came to 0 bases and at J to 5 bases, leaving 6 bases not matched to a gene. The CDR3 extends over 16 amino acids. The germline gives CDR1 LGHNA, CDR2 YNFKEQ. The CDR3 DNA reads TGTGCCAGCAGCCAAGACCCGGGACAGGGACGAGATACGCAGTATTTT. Its protein is CASSQDPGQGRDTQYF.

The chain is built from TRBV28 and TRBJ2-7, with 8 positions matching TRBD2. Germline assignment: CDR1 MDHEN and CDR2 SYDVKM. The CDR3 extends over 14 amino acids. The trim removed 5 bases at V and 5 bases at J, leaving 8 bases unmatched. CDR3 DNA sequence: TGTGCCAGCAGTAATCCCGGGGGGGCGAACGAGCAGTACTTC. Amino acid sequence: CASSNPGGANEQYF.

CDR3 in DNA: TGTGCCAGCAGTACCGACGGGGGAAATCAGCCCCAGCATTTT. Amino acids: CASSTDGGNQPQHF. The chain is built from TRBV6-5 and TRBJ1-5; tentative D call: TRBD1 (5 bases). The CDR3 runs 14 residues. Germline V CDR1 and CDR2: MNHEY, SVGAGI. V dropped 5 bases and J dropped 4 bases, with 12 bases sitting between them.

The genes are TRBV7-3 and TRBJ2-2, with D possibly TRBD1 on 6 matching bases. Germline CDR1 SGHTA, CDR2 FQGTGA. The CDR3 extends over 13 amino acids. Trimming cost V 4 bases and J 6 bases, with 9 bases left between them. DNA for the CDR3: TGTGCCAGCAGCTCTGAGGGGGCCGGGGAGCTGTTTTTT. This sequence encodes CASSSEGAGELFF. Together with reference TRBV7-3 and TRBJ2-2, the CDR3 gives the full variable domain: GAGVSQTPSNKVTEKGKYVELRCDPISGHTALYWYRQSLGQGPEFLIYFQGTGAADDSGLPNDRFFAVRPEGSVSTLKIQRTERGDSAVYLCASSSEGAGELFFGEGSRLTVL.

V gene TRBV28 combines with J gene TRBJ1-5; 8 bases are shared with TRBD1. Germline assignment: CDR1 MDHEN and CDR2 SYDVKM. The trim removed 2 bases at V and 2 bases at J, leaving 2 bases unmatched. This CDR3 spans 15 amino acids. CDR3 sequence (DNA): TGTGCCAGCAGTTTACTGACAGGGGGCAATCAGCCCCAGCATTTT. Protein product: CASSLLTGGNQPQHF. Full variable domain (outside the CDR3, taken from reference TRBV28 and TRBJ1-5): DVKVTQSSRYLVKRTGEKVFLECVQDMDHENMFWYRQDPGLGLRLIYFSYDVKMKEKGDIPEGYSVSREKKERFSLILESASTNQTSMYLCASSLLTGGNQPQHFGDGTRLSIL.

V gene TRBV6-5 combines with J gene TRBJ1-5; D is undetermined. Germline values: CDR1 MNHEY, CDR2 SVGAGI. The CDR3 spans 13 residues. The germline V and J ends were trimmed by 2 bases and 7 bases, with 9 bases remaining between them. In DNA, the CDR3 is TGTGCCAGCAGTTACCGGGTAGGACAGCCCCAGCATTTT. It is translated as CASSYRVGQPQHF.

For the CDR3, the DNA is TGTGCCAGCAGCGCAGGGGACAGGGGGAGGGCTTTCTTT. Amino acid sequence: CASSAGDRGRAFF. The chain carries TRBV9 and TRBJ1-1, with 11 bases fitting TRBD1. This CDR3 region has 13 residues. Germline CDR1 and CDR2: SGDLS and YYNGEE. After removal of 3 bases from V and 11 bases from J, the junction contained 6 bases not matched to a gene.